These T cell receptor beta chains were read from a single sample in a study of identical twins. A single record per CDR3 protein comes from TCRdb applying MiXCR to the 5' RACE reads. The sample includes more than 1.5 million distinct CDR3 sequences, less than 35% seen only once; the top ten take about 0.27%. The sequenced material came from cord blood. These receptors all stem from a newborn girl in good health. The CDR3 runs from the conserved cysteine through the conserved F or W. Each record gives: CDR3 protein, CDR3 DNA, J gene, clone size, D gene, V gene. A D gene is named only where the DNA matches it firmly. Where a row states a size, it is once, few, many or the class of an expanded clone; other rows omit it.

CDR3aa: CASRQGGPTDTQYF
CDR3nt: TGTGCCAGCAGGCAAGGAGGGCCCACAGATACGCAGTATTTT
j_gene: TRBJ2-3
abundance: few
d_gene: NA
v_gene: TRBV5-6

CDR3aa: CASSFLAGGSRDTQYF
CDR3nt: TGTGCCAGCAGTTTTTTAGCGGGAGGATCTCGAGATACGCAGTATTTT
j_gene: TRBJ2-3
abundance: many
d_gene: TRBD2
v_gene: TRBV12-3/TRBV12-4

CDR3aa: CASSSLGVGTSYEQYF
CDR3nt: TGTGCCAGCAGCTCCCTTGGGGTGGGGACCTCCTACGAGCAGTACTTC
j_gene: TRBJ2-7
abundance: NA
d_gene: NA
v_gene: TRBV11-2

CDR3aa: CSAGRTDTQYF
CDR3nt: TGCAGTGCCGGGCGTACAGATACGCAGTATTTT
j_gene: TRBJ2-3
abundance: many
d_gene: NA
v_gene: TRBV20-1

CDR3aa: CASYQGDEQFF
CDR3nt: TGTGCCAGCTATCAGGGCGATGAGCAGTTCTTC
j_gene: TRBJ2-1
abundance: few
d_gene: NA
v_gene: TRBV3-1

CDR3aa: CSGRQGGGTEAFF
CDR3nt: TGCAGTGGCAGACAGGGGGGGGGAACTGAAGCTTTCTTT
j_gene: TRBJ1-1
abundance: few
d_gene: TRBD1
v_gene: TRBV20-1

CDR3aa: CASSPYSRGSTQYF
CDR3nt: TGTGCCAGCAGTCCTTATAGTCGGGGGAGTACGCAGTATTTT
j_gene: TRBJ2-3
abundance: NA
d_gene: NA
v_gene: TRBV27

CDR3aa: CASSLYAGGINEQYF
CDR3nt: TGCGCCAGCAGCTTGTACGCGGGGGGAATCAACGAGCAGTACTTC
j_gene: TRBJ2-7
abundance: few
d_gene: TRBD2
v_gene: TRBV5-1

CDR3aa: CASSQVTQSYGYTF
CDR3nt: TGCGCCAGCAGCCAAGTGACACAGAGCTATGGCTACACCTTC
j_gene: TRBJ1-2
abundance: few
d_gene: NA
v_gene: TRBV4-1

CDR3aa: CASSQALSIGQANSPLHF
CDR3nt: TGTGCCAGCAGCCAAGCGTTAAGCATCGGACAGGCCAATTCACCCCTCCACTTT
j_gene: TRBJ1-6
abundance: NA
d_gene: TRBD1
v_gene: TRBV4-2

CDR3aa: CASSPTGGPYNKQFF
CDR3nt: TGCGCCAGCTCCCCAACAGGGGGCCCCTACAATAAGCAGTTCTTC
j_gene: TRBJ2-1
abundance: NA
d_gene: TRBD1
v_gene: TRBV5-1

CDR3aa: CSAREGDIQYF
CDR3nt: TGCAGTGCTAGAGAGGGGGACATTCAGTACTTC
j_gene: TRBJ2-4
abundance: NA
d_gene: NA
v_gene: TRBV20-1

CDR3aa: CASSFYPTSSYNSPLHF
CDR3nt: TGTGCCAGCAGTTTTTATCCGACGAGCTCCTATAATTCACCCCTCCACTTT
j_gene: TRBJ1-6
abundance: few
d_gene: NA
v_gene: TRBV12-3/TRBV12-4

CDR3aa: CASSEDVGGINLVYTF
CDR3nt: TGTGCCAGCAGTGAAGATGTAGGAGGAATCAATTTGGTCTACACCTTC
j_gene: TRBJ1-2
abundance: few
d_gene: NA
v_gene: TRBV6-1

CDR3aa: CASTPQGGRAEDTQYF
CDR3nt: TGTGCCAGCACCCCTCAGGGCGGGAGGGCCGAAGATACGCAGTATTTT
j_gene: TRBJ2-3
abundance: few
d_gene: TRBD2
v_gene: TRBV2

CDR3aa: CASSFLGQPMGTGELFF
CDR3nt: TGTGCCAGCAGTTTTCTCGGACAGCCCATGGGCACCGGGGAGCTGTTTTTT
j_gene: TRBJ2-2
abundance: NA
d_gene: NA
v_gene: TRBV27

CDR3aa: CSASLLAASTDTQYF
CDR3nt: TGCAGTGCTAGTCTCTTAGCGGCCAGCACAGATACGCAGTATTTT
j_gene: TRBJ2-3
abundance: NA
d_gene: NA
v_gene: TRBV20-1

CDR3aa: CSAPPHNEQFF
CDR3nt: TGCAGTGCTCCCCCGCACAATGAGCAGTTCTTC
j_gene: TRBJ2-1
abundance: NA
d_gene: NA
v_gene: TRBV20-1

CDR3aa: CSALRTGGAAKNIQYF
CDR3nt: TGCAGTGCTCTAAGGACAGGGGGCGCGGCCAAAAACATTCAGTACTTC
j_gene: TRBJ2-4
abundance: NA
d_gene: TRBD1
v_gene: TRBV20-1

CDR3aa: CASSQDSPSNQPQHF
CDR3nt: TGTGCCAGCAGCCAAGATTCTCCGAGCAATCAGCCCCAGCATTTT
j_gene: TRBJ1-5
abundance: NA
d_gene: NA
v_gene: TRBV4-2

CDR3aa: CASRSRDRHTGELFF
CDR3nt: TGTGCCAGCAGATCAAGGGACCGACACACCGGGGAGCTGTTTTTT
j_gene: TRBJ2-2
abundance: NA
d_gene: NA
v_gene: TRBV7-9

CDR3aa: CSAGEGPRDTQYF
CDR3nt: TGCAGTGCTGGGGAGGGACCCCGGGATACGCAGTATTTT
j_gene: TRBJ2-3
abundance: NA
d_gene: TRBD2
v_gene: TRBV20-1

CDR3aa: CASSRPQGGETQYF
CDR3nt: TGTGCCAGCAGCCGACCACAGGGGGGGGAGACCCAGTACTTC
j_gene: TRBJ2-5
abundance: NA
d_gene: NA
v_gene: TRBV7-9

CDR3aa: CASSLGSHKGWGYTF
CDR3nt: TGCGCCAGCAGCTTGGGGTCTCATAAAGGATGGGGCTACACCTTC
j_gene: TRBJ1-2
abundance: many
d_gene: NA
v_gene: TRBV5-1

CDR3aa: CSAGGGETQYF
CDR3nt: TGCAGTGCTGGAGGTGGGGAGACCCAGTACTTC
j_gene: TRBJ2-5
abundance: NA
d_gene: NA
v_gene: TRBV20-1

CDR3aa: CASSLGSLVSTDTQYF
CDR3nt: TGTGCCAGCAGCTTAGGATCCCTTGTTAGCACAGATACGCAGTATTTT
j_gene: TRBJ2-3
abundance: few
d_gene: NA
v_gene: TRBV7-2

CDR3aa: CASSQRPRDTQYF
CDR3nt: TGTGCCAGCAGTCAGCGGCCTCGAGATACGCAGTATTTT
j_gene: TRBJ2-3
abundance: few
d_gene: NA
v_gene: TRBV5-4

CDR3aa: CASSLVDDLYGYTF
CDR3nt: TGTGCCAGCAGCTTGGTTGATGACCTCTATGGCTACACCTTC
j_gene: TRBJ1-2
abundance: few
d_gene: NA
v_gene: TRBV5-6

CDR3aa: CSAKEGPITGGNEQFF
CDR3nt: TGCAGTGCTAAGGAGGGGCCTATAACGGGGGGTAATGAGCAGTTCTTC
j_gene: TRBJ2-1
abundance: NA
d_gene: TRBD2
v_gene: TRBV20-1

CDR3aa: CSVFIARGTDTQYF
CDR3nt: TGCAGTGTGTTTATTGCGAGGGGCACAGATACGCAGTATTTT
j_gene: TRBJ2-3
abundance: few
d_gene: NA
v_gene: TRBV20-1

CDR3aa: CASSPDGMLYNEQFF
CDR3nt: TGCGCCAGCAGCCCGGACGGGATGCTTTACAATGAGCAGTTCTTC
j_gene: TRBJ2-1
abundance: few
d_gene: NA
v_gene: TRBV5-1

CDR3aa: CASSQREATPTDTQYF
CDR3nt: TGTGCCAGCAGTCAGCGGGAGGCGACCCCCACAGATACGCAGTATTTT
j_gene: TRBJ2-3
abundance: few
d_gene: TRBD2
v_gene: TRBV12-3/TRBV12-4

CDR3aa: CSVGDRGAKNIQYF
CDR3nt: TGCAGCGTCGGAGACAGGGGAGCCAAAAACATTCAGTACTTC
j_gene: TRBJ2-4
abundance: many
d_gene: TRBD1
v_gene: TRBV29-1

CDR3aa: CASSRATSRDEQYF
CDR3nt: TGCGCCAGCAGCCGCGCGACTAGCCGCGACGAGCAGTACTTC
j_gene: TRBJ2-7
abundance: NA
d_gene: TRBD2
v_gene: TRBV4-1

CDR3aa: CASSLDGRQRETQYF
CDR3nt: TGTGCCAGCAGCTTAGACGGCAGGCAAAGGGAGACCCAGTACTTC
j_gene: TRBJ2-5
abundance: many
d_gene: NA
v_gene: TRBV11-2

CDR3aa: CASRENRGHTEAFF
CDR3nt: TGTGCCAGCAGAGAGAACAGGGGCCACACTGAAGCTTTCTTT
j_gene: TRBJ1-1
abundance: few
d_gene: TRBD1
v_gene: TRBV6-5

CDR3aa: CAISEKGGTGELFF
CDR3nt: TGTGCCATCAGTGAGAAAGGGGGCACCGGGGAGCTGTTTTTT
j_gene: TRBJ2-2
abundance: NA
d_gene: NA
v_gene: TRBV10-3

CDR3aa: CASSHYPHTSGDYNEQFF
CDR3nt: TGTGCCAGCAGCCATTATCCCCATACTAGCGGGGACTACAATGAGCAGTTCTTC
j_gene: TRBJ2-1
abundance: NA
d_gene: TRBD2
v_gene: TRBV3-1

CDR3aa: CASSVGRQVTDTQYF
CDR3nt: TGTGCCAGCAGCGTAGGTAGACAGGTCACAGATACGCAGTATTTT
j_gene: TRBJ2-3
abundance: NA
d_gene: NA
v_gene: TRBV9

CDR3aa: CATSRYPPAQGKFYEQYF
CDR3nt: TGTGCCACCAGCAGATATCCCCCAGCACAGGGAAAATTCTACGAGCAGTACTTC
j_gene: TRBJ2-7
abundance: NA
d_gene: NA
v_gene: TRBV15

CDR3aa: CASSLSGPTEAFF
CDR3nt: TGTGCCAGCAGTTTATCTGGTCCGACTGAAGCTTTCTTT
j_gene: TRBJ1-1
abundance: many
d_gene: NA
v_gene: TRBV28

CDR3aa: CASATAIRTQHF
CDR3nt: TGTGCCAGCGCGACAGCAATCAGGACCCAGCATTTT
j_gene: TRBJ1-5
abundance: few
d_gene: NA
v_gene: TRBV21-1

CDR3aa: CASKEPTDTEAFF
CDR3nt: TGCGCCAGCAAAGAGCCCACGGACACTGAAGCTTTCTTT
j_gene: TRBJ1-1
abundance: few
d_gene: NA
v_gene: TRBV5-1

CDR3aa: CASSLVWGDRDYGYTF
CDR3nt: TGTGCCAGCAGCTTAGTGTGGGGCGACAGAGACTATGGCTACACCTTC
j_gene: TRBJ1-2
abundance: many
d_gene: NA
v_gene: TRBV11-2

CDR3aa: CASSLRVAPYNEQFF
CDR3nt: TGTGCCAGCAGTTTAAGGGTAGCGCCCTACAATGAGCAGTTCTTC
j_gene: TRBJ2-1
abundance: few
d_gene: NA
v_gene: TRBV28

CDR3aa: CASRPLGGYEQYF
CDR3nt: TGTGCCAGCCGCCCCCTAGGAGGGTACGAGCAGTACTTC
j_gene: TRBJ2-7
abundance: few
d_gene: NA
v_gene: TRBV27

CDR3aa: CASSTILPRDRVYNEQFF
CDR3nt: TGTGCCAGCTCGACCATTCTTCCCCGGGACAGGGTATACAATGAGCAGTTCTTC
j_gene: TRBJ2-1
abundance: few
d_gene: TRBD1
v_gene: TRBV28

CDR3aa: CASSPLPGENIQYF
CDR3nt: TGTGCCAGCAGCCCTTTACCAGGGGAAAACATTCAGTACTTC
j_gene: TRBJ2-4
abundance: few
d_gene: NA
v_gene: TRBV14

CDR3aa: CASSESVAGGNEQFF
CDR3nt: TGCGCCAGCAGTGAGTCGGTAGCGGGGGGCAATGAGCAGTTCTTC
j_gene: TRBJ2-1
abundance: NA
d_gene: TRBD2
v_gene: TRBV10-1

CDR3aa: CASSLWGKVMNTEAFF
CDR3nt: TGTGCCAGCAGCTTATGGGGAAAAGTCATGAACACTGAAGCTTTCTTT
j_gene: TRBJ1-1
abundance: few
d_gene: NA
v_gene: TRBV7-9

CDR3aa: CSLGGAGTGELFF
CDR3nt: TGCAGTTTGGGGGGCGCAGGCACCGGGGAGCTGTTTTTT
j_gene: TRBJ2-2
abundance: NA
d_gene: NA
v_gene: TRBV20-1

CDR3aa: CASRSDRGADTQYF
CDR3nt: TGTGCCAGCAGAAGTGACAGGGGCGCAGATACGCAGTATTTT
j_gene: TRBJ2-3
abundance: NA
d_gene: TRBD1
v_gene: TRBV12-3/TRBV12-4

CDR3aa: CTSRGNAHNEQFF
CDR3nt: TGTACCAGCAGGGGGAACGCCCACAATGAGCAGTTCTTC
j_gene: TRBJ2-1
abundance: NA
d_gene: TRBD1
v_gene: TRBV6-1